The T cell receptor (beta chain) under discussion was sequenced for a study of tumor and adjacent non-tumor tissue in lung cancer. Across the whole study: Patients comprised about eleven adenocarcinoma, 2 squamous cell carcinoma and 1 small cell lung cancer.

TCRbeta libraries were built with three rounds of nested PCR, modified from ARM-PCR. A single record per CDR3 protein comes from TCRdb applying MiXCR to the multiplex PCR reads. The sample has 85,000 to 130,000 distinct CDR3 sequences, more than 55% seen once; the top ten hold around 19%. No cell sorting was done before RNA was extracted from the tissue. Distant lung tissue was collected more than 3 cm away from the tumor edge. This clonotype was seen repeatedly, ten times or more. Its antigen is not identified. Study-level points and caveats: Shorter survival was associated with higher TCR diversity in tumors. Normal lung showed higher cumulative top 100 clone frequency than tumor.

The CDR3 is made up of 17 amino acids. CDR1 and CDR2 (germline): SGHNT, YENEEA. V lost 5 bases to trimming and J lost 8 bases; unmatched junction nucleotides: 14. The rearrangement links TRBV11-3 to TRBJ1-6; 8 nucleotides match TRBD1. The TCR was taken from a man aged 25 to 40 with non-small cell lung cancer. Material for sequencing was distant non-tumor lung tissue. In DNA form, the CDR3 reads TGTGCCAGCAGCCCCCAGGATGACAGGGGTTTTGATTCACCCCTCCACTTT. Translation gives CASSPQDDRGFDSPLHF.